The 18 T cell receptor beta chains below all came from one sample that was sequenced in a study of T cell clonotyping in hematopoietic cell transplantation. Time point of the sample: recipient sample about 28 days before transplant, after cytoreduction. TCRdb's copy holds only in-frame clones and misses some; the assay was immunoSEQ multiplex PCR. Here the sample spans roughly 40,000 clones, around 85% being singletons. Specimen: peripheral blood mononuclear cells, collected before stem cell transplant. Receptor source: a man in his fifties or sixties with acute myeloid leukemia. Some clones in this sample may be carry-over from other donors' samples.

The chain joins TRBV6-5 to TRBJ1-1; TRBD1 matches 9 bases. Germline V gene sequence: CDR1 MNHEY, CDR2 SVGAGI. The CDR3 has 12 amino acids. V shed 5 bases and J 10 bases; nucleotides not matched to a gene: 5. CDR3 DNA: TGTGCCAGCAGTGCCGGACAGGGGCGAGCTTTCTTT. Amino acid sequence: CASSAGQGRAFF.

The chain joins TRBV2 to TRBJ2-6, with D unclear. Germline lookup yields CDR1 SNHLY and CDR2 FYNNEI. The CDR3 totals 18 residues. V lost 2 bases, J lost 1 base, and 15 bases lay in between. The CDR3 DNA sequence: TGTGCCAGCAGTGAATACGGGCCGGTACGTTCTGGGGCCAACGTCCTGACTTTC. The encoded protein is CASSEYGPVRSGANVLTF.

This rearrangement joins TRBV19 to TRBJ1-1, with D perhaps matching TRBD1 (5 bases). The germline CDR1 and CDR2 sequences are LNHDA and SQIVND (reference sequence). Between the trimmed V and J ends, which lost 7 bases and 2 bases, there was a span of 17 bases. The CDR3 sequence is 15 residues long. The DNA of the CDR3 is TGTGCCAGTAATTTGTCGGGACGGCTCAACACTGAAGCTTTCTTT. Translation gives CASNLSGRLNTEAFF.

V is TRBV28 and J is TRBJ2-7, with unresolved D. V was shortened by 5 bases and J by 5 bases, with 10 bases between the two germline ends. The CDR3 has 12 residues. The germline V gene encodes CDR1 MDHEN and CDR2 SYDVKM. The CDR3 spells CASSPVRHEQYF. CDR3 DNA: TGTGCCAGCAGTCCAGTTCGTCACGAGCAGTACTTC.

This sequence joins TRBV7-8 and TRBJ2-7; unclear D gene. Germline V lookup: CDR1 SGHVS, CDR2 FQNEAQ. Between the trimmed V and J ends, which lost 4 bases and 7 bases, there was a span of 11 bases. CDR3 length equals 12 residues. CDR3 coding DNA: TGTGCCAGCAGCTCATCTGCTTGGGAGCAGTACTTC. Its translation is CASSSSAWEQYF.

The chain joins TRBV7-9 to TRBJ2-7; D perhaps matches TRBD2 (5 bases). Germline loops: CDR1 SEHNR, CDR2 FQNEAQ (reference sequence). Trimming left V 5 bases short and J 3 bases short, with 5 bases between. CDR3 length equals 11 residues. The CDR3 DNA follows: TGTGCCAGCAGCCGGGACTACGAGCAGTACTTC. Its protein is CASSRDYEQYF.

This CDR3 reads CATRDSNYGYTF. As DNA, the CDR3 is TGCGCCACCCGGGACAGTAACTATGGCTACACCTTC. This sequence joins TRBV5-1 and TRBJ1-2; 7 positions match TRBD1. The V and J ends lost 9 bases and 1 base, in that order; junction bases with no gene match: 3. Germline CDR1 SGHRS, CDR2 YFSETQ. The CDR3 has 12 residues.

V usage is TRBV6-5 and J usage is TRBJ2-5; 7 bases match TRBD2. The CDR3 loop spans 14 amino acids. Germline assignment: CDR1 MNHEY and CDR2 SVGAGI. V lost 6 bases, J lost 1 base, and 5 bases stayed unmatched. The chain's CDR3 is CASRGASGQETQYF. In DNA, the CDR3 is TGTGCCAGCAGGGGAGCTAGCGGCCAAGAGACCCAGTACTTC.

A single count supports this clone. V and J are TRBV5-1 and TRBJ2-7; 10 bases agree with TRBD2. Germline V CDR1 and CDR2: SGHRS, YFSETQ. Trimming removed 3 bases from V and 4 bases from J; junction bases left unmatched: 13. The CDR3 length is 17 residues. The CDR3 is CASSSLGASGGLYEQYF. The CDR3 DNA reads as TGCGCCAGCAGCTCCCTGGGGGCTAGCGGGGGCCTTTACGAGCAGTACTTC.

The chain has TRBV5-3 and TRBJ1-5; 8 bases are shared with TRBD1. TRBV5-3 is an ORF; its function is uncertain. The ends lost 2 bases at V and 5 bases at J; junction bases unmatched: 3. The CDR3 runs 14 residues. The CDR3 DNA sequence: TGTGCCAGAAGCTTAGGACAGGGCCATCAGCCCCAGCATTTT. This sequence encodes CARSLGQGHQPQHF.

The chain links TRBV19 to TRBJ2-7; 8 bases align to TRBD2. The ends lost 7 bases at V and 3 bases at J; junction bases unmatched: 2. CDR3 length equals 12 residues. The germline gives CDR1 LNHDA, CDR2 SQIVND (reference sequence). Here the CDR3 reads CASTGGGYEQYF. As DNA, the CDR3 is TGTGCCAGTACCGGGGGGGGCTACGAGCAGTACTTC.

This chain joins TRBV7-2 and TRBJ2-7; D is undetermined. This CDR3 has 16 residues. The germline V gene encodes CDR1 SGHTA and CDR2 FQGNSA. V was cut by 3 bases and J by 5 bases, with 20 bases left in between. The CDR3 nucleotides read TGTGCCAGCAGCTTGAATAACGGGCTCACTGGGGACGAGCAGTACTTC. This sequence encodes CASSLNNGLTGDEQYF.

This chain connects TRBV14 to TRBJ2-1, with TRBD1 matching over 9 bases. The CDR3 spans 15 residues. Germline-derived CDR1 and CDR2 are SGHDN and FVKESK. The V segment lost 6 bases and the J segment 3 bases; nucleotides outside the gene matches: 6. CDR3 protein: CASSYDRGGYNEQFF. The CDR3 coding sequence is TGTGCCAGCAGTTACGACAGGGGGGGCTACAATGAGCAGTTCTTC.

The genes are TRBV6-5 and TRBJ2-1; D is ambiguous. Germline assignment: CDR1 MNHEY and CDR2 SVGAGI. The CDR3 has 12 residues. Trimming took off 7 bases at V and 6 bases at J, with 10 bases between the two ends. This CDR3 reads CASKVRGNEQFF. CDR3 bases: TGTGCCAGCAAAGTACGTGGCAATGAGCAGTTCTTC.

This clone occurred a few times. The chain carries TRBV28 and TRBJ1-1; D gene unclear. V lost 5 bases, J lost 4 bases, and 23 bases lay in between. Per the germline V gene, CDR1 is MDHEN and CDR2 is SYDVKM. This CDR3 comprises 17 residues. The CDR3 reads CASSHPFFSPEGTEAFF. CDR3 nucleotides: TGTGCCAGCAGTCACCCTTTTTTCAGCCCCGAAGGCACTGAAGCTTTCTTT. Using reference TRBV28 and TRBJ1-1 for the parts outside the CDR3, the full variable domain is DVKVTQSSRYLVKRTGEKVFLECVQDMDHENMFWYRQDPGLGLRLIYFSYDVKMKEKGDIPEGYSVSREKKERFSLILESASTNQTSMYLCASSHPFFSPEGTEAFFGQGTRLTVV.

This chain connects TRBV7-9 to TRBJ1-5; TRBD1 might be the D (5 bases). The germline V gene has CDR1 SEHNR and CDR2 FQNEAQ (reference sequence). V was cut by 5 bases and J by 3 bases, with 14 bases left in between. This CDR3 has 15 amino acids. The CDR3: CASSQDTNYNQPQHF. The DNA of the CDR3 is TGTGCCAGCAGCCAGGACACCAACTACAATCAGCCCCAGCATTTT.

The table lists this clone with a few counts. V and J are TRBV6-6 and TRBJ1-1, with D hard to call. Germline assignment: CDR1 MNHNY and CDR2 SVGAGI (reference sequence). This CDR3 spans 12 amino acids. Deletions cut 6 bases from V and 0 bases from J, with 5 bases between. As DNA, the CDR3 is TGTGCCAGCAGCCTGATGAACACTGAAGCTTTCTTT. Translation gives CASSLMNTEAFF.

V usage is TRBV7-2 and J usage is TRBJ2-1; the match to TRBD2 covers 12 bases. The V gene's germline CDR1 is SGHTA and CDR2 FQGNSA. V shed 5 bases and J 7 bases; nucleotides not matched to a gene: 6. The CDR3 runs to 15 residues. The CDR3 sequence: CASSQLAGGRNEQFF. In DNA form, the CDR3 reads TGTGCCAGCAGCCAACTAGCGGGGGGTAGGAATGAGCAGTTCTTC.